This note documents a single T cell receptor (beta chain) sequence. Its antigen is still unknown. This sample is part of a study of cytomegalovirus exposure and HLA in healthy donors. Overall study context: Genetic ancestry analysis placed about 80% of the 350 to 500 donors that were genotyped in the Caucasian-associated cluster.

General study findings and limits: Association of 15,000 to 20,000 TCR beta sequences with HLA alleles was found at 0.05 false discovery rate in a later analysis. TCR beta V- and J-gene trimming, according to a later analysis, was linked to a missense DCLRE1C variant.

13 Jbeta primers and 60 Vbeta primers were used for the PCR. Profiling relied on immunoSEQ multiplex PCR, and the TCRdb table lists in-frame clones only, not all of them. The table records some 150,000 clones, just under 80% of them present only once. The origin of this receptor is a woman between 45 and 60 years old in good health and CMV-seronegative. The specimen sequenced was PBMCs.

CDR3 region: CASSLTAYQETQYF. In DNA, the CDR3 is TGTGCCAGCAGTCTGACAGCGTACCAAGAGACCCAGTACTTC. The V gene is TRBV27, the J gene TRBJ2-5; D is perhaps TRBD1 (5 bases). This CDR3 has 14 amino acids. Germline V gene sequence: CDR1 MNHEY, CDR2 SMNVEV (reference sequence). V was clipped by 5 bases and J by 0 bases, with 10 bases between them.